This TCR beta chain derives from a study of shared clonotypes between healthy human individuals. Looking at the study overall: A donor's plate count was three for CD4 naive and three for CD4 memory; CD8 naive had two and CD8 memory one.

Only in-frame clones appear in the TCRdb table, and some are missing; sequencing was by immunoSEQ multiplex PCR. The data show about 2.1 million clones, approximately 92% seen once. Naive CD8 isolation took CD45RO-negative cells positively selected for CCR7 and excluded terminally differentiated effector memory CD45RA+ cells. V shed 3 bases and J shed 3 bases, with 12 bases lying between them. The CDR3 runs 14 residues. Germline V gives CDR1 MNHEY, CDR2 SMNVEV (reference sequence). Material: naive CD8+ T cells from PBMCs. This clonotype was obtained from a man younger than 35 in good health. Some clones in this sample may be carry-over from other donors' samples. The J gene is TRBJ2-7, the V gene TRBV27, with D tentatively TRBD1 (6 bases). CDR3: CASSFTGSHYEQYF. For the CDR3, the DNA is TGTGCCAGCAGTTTCACAGGGTCACACTACGAGCAGTACTTC.